A selection of T cell receptor beta chains follows, all from one sample in a study of T cell responses to AZD1222 COVID-19 vaccine. Clones were read by immunoSEQ multiplex PCR, and TCRdb kept only the in-frame ones, dropping some. The data contain 73,000 or so clones, about nine tenths of them singletons. The source material was peripheral blood, sampled on day 0 of AZD1222 vaccination. These receptor sequences come from an adult in good health. Both conserved end residues are part of each CDR3. A D gene is named only where the DNA matches it firmly. The size of a clone is reported for some rows only, either as once, few or many, or as a class for expanded clones.

.,.,TRBJ2-2,TRBV6-5,CASSGADTGELFF,TGTGCCAGCTCGGGGGCGGACACCGGGGAGCTGTTTTTT
.,.,TRBJ1-4,TRBV5-1,CASSSPPGVELFF,TGCGCCAGCAGCTCCCCGCCGGGAGTTGAACTGTTTTTT
.,.,TRBJ2-7,TRBV6-6,CASSPRGGRGGYEQYF,TGTGCCAGCAGTCCAAGAGGTGGCAGGGGGGGTTACGAGCAGTACTTC
TRBD2,.,TRBJ2-3,TRBV4-2,CASSQGLARGSTDTQYF,TGTGCCAGCAGCCAAGGGCTCGCGCGGGGGAGCACAGATACGCAGTATTTT
TRBD2,.,TRBJ2-7,TRBV18,CASSPNGLALDEQYF,TGTGCCAGCTCACCAAACGGACTAGCGTTGGACGAGCAGTACTTC
.,few,TRBJ1-1,TRBV5-1,CASSFKGQNTEAFF,TGCGCCAGCAGCTTTAAGGGGCAGAACACTGAAGCTTTCTTT
.,.,TRBJ1-1,TRBV11-1,CASSHRGTGANTEAFF,TGTGCCAGCAGTCATCGGGGCACGGGGGCGAACACTGAAGCTTTCTTT
.,.,TRBJ1-2,TRBV12-3/TRBV12-4,CASSRQTNYGYTF,TGTGCCAGCAGTCGACAGACTAACTATGGCTACACCTTC
.,.,TRBJ1-5,TRBV7-8,CASSLGRDQPQHF,TGTGCCAGCAGCTTAGGGCGGGATCAGCCCCAGCATTTT
.,few,TRBJ1-4,TRBV25-1,CASSVVGNNEKLFF,TGTGCCAGCAGTGTTGTGGGAAATAATGAAAAACTGTTTTTT
.,once,TRBJ2-1,TRBV5-4,CASSLAPGPHNEQFF,TGTGCCAGCAGCTTGGCCCCAGGGCCCCACAATGAGCAGTTCTTC
TRBD1,.,TRBJ2-2,TRBV11-1,CASSFYDRVGGELFF,TGTGCCAGCAGCTTTTATGACAGGGTTGGCGGGGAGCTGTTTTTT
.,.,TRBJ2-1,TRBV11-3,CASSNHDRWSINNEQFF,TGTGCCAGCAGCAACCACGACAGGTGGTCTATTAACAATGAGCAGTTCTTC
.,once,TRBJ1-3,TRBV15,CATSREINSGNTIYF,TGTGCCACCAGCAGAGAAATCAACTCTGGAAACACCATATATTTT
.,.,TRBJ1-1,TRBV28,CASSLFAGAQGTEAFF,TGTGCCAGCAGTTTATTTGCAGGGGCCCAAGGGACTGAAGCTTTCTTT
TRBD2,.,TRBJ2-5,TRBV20-1,CSASTASGRWETQYF,TGCAGTGCTAGTACGGCTAGCGGGAGGTGGGAGACCCAGTACTTC
.,.,TRBJ1-1,TRBV5-1,CASSLEGGEAFF,TGCGCCAGCAGCCTGGAGGGGGGTGAAGCTTTCTTT
.,.,TRBJ2-7,TRBV28,CASSLRDPFSEQYF,TGTGCCAGCAGTTTACGCGACCCCTTTAGCGAGCAGTACTTC
.,.,TRBJ1-1,TRBV7-3,CASSLNPGTEAFF,TGTGCCAGCAGCTTAAACCCAGGGACTGAAGCTTTCTTT
.,.,TRBJ1-6,TRBV28,CASTPKNSPLHF,TGTGCCAGCACGCCGAAGAATTCACCCCTCCACTTT
.,once,TRBJ1-5,TRBV10-3,CAISESFGSDPQHF,TGTGCCATCAGTGAGTCCTTCGGATCCGACCCCCAGCATTTT
TRBD2,.,TRBJ2-7,TRBV6-1,CASSEVGGYYEQYF,TGTGCCAGCAGTGAGGTGGGAGGGTATTACGAGCAGTACTTC
TRBD1,.,TRBJ1-2,TRBV5-5,CASLTGEPSYGYTF,TGTGCCAGCCTAACAGGGGAGCCCTCCTATGGCTACACCTTC
.,.,TRBJ1-2,TRBV7-3,CASSFGSGDGYTF,TGTGCCAGCAGCTTCGGGTCAGGGGATGGCTACACCTTC
.,.,TRBJ2-7,TRBV28,CATLLADSYEQYF,TGTGCCACCCTATTAGCGGACTCCTACGAGCAGTACTTC
.,.,TRBJ1-5,TRBV27,CASSLAGYSNQPQHF,TGTGCCAGCAGTTTAGCAGGGTATAGCAATCAGCCCCAGCATTTT
.,.,TRBJ2-2,TRBV5-4,CASRPGPQRTGELFF,TGTGCCAGCAGACCGGGACCACAGAGGACCGGGGAGCTGTTTTTT
.,.,TRBJ1-2,TRBV19,CASSPRANYGYTF,TGTGCCAGTAGTCCCAGGGCCAACTATGGCTACACCTTC
.,.,TRBJ1-1,TRBV6-6,CASTRPRQNTEAFF,TGTGCCAGCACTCGACCACGGCAGAACACTGAAGCTTTCTTT
TRBD1,.,TRBJ2-5,TRBV29-1,CSGFRTGRNGETQYF,TGCAGCGGGTTCAGGACAGGGAGGAACGGGGAGACCCAGTACTTC
TRBD1,.,TRBJ1-4,TRBV7-8,CASSLPGGREKLFF,TGTGCCAGCAGCTTACCAGGGGGCAGGGAAAAACTGTTTTTT
.,.,TRBJ2-2,TRBV5-1,CASSGANTGELFF,TGCGCCAGCAGCGGGGCGAACACCGGGGAGCTGTTTTTT
.,few,TRBJ2-7,TRBV3-1/TRBV3-2,CASSHSGQGYGEQYF,TGTGCCAGCAGCCATTCCGGCCAGGGTTACGGCGAGCAGTACTTC
.,.,TRBJ2-7,TRBV3-1/TRBV3-2,CASSPTSGTYEQYF,TGTGCCAGCAGCCCTACATCCGGGACCTACGAGCAGTACTTC
.,.,TRBJ1-4,TRBV5-4,CASSLAGQQFEKLFF,TGTGCCAGCAGCTTGGCCGGTCAGCAGTTTGAAAAACTGTTTTTT
.,.,TRBJ2-1,TRBV24-1,CASQDLNEQFF,TGTGCCTCCCAGGACTTAAATGAGCAGTTCTTC